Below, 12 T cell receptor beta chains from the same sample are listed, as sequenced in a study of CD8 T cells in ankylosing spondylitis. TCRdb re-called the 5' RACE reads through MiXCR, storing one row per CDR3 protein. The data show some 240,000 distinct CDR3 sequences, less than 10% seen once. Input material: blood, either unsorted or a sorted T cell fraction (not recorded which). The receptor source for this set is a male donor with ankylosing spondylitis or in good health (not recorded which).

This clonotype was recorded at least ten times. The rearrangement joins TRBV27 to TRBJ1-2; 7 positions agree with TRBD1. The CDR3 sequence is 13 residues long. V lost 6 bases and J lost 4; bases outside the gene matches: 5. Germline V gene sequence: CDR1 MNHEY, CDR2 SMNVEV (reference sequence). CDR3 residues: CASSPGGGYGYTF. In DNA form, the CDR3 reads TGTGCCAGCAGCCCAGGGGGGGGCTATGGCTACACCTTC.

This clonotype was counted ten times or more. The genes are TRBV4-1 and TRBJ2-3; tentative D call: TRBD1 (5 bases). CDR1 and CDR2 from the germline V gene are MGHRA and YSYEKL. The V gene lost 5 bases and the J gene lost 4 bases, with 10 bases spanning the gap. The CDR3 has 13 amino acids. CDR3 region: CASSRGAADTQYF. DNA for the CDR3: TGCGCCAGCAGCAGGGGTGCTGCAGATACGCAGTATTTT.

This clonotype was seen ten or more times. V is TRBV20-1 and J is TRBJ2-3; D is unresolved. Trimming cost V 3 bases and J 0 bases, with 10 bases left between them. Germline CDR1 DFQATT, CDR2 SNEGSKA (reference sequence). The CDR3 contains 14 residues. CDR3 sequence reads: CSARGLGSTDTQYF. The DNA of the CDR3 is TGCAGTGCTAGGGGTCTGGGGAGCACAGATACGCAGTATTTT.

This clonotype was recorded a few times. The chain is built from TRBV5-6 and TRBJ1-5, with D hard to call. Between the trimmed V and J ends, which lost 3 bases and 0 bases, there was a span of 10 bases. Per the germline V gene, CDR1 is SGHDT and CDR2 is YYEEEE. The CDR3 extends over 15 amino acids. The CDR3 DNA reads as TGTGCCAGCAGCTCACGGGAAGTTAGCAATCAGCCCCAGCATTTT. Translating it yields CASSSREVSNQPQHF.

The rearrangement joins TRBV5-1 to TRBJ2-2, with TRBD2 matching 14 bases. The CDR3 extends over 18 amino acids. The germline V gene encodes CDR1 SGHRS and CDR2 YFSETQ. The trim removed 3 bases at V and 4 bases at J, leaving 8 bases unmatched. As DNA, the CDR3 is TGCGCCAGCAGCTCCGGGACTAGCGGGAGTCTGGGCACCGGGGAGCTGTTTTTT. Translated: CASSSGTSGSLGTGELFF.

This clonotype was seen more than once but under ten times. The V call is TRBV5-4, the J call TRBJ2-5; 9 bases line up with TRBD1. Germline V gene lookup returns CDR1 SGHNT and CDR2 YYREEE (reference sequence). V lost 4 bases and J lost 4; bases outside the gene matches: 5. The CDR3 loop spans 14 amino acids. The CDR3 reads CASSGTGPGETQYF. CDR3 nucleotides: TGTGCCAGCAGCGGGACAGGGCCTGGAGAGACCCAGTACTTC. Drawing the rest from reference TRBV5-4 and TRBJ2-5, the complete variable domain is ETGVTQSPTHLIKTRGQQVTLRCSSQSGHNTVSWYQQALGQGPQFIFQYYREEENGRGNFPPRFSGLQFPNYSSELNVNALELDDSALYLCASSGTGPGETQYFGPGTRLLVL.

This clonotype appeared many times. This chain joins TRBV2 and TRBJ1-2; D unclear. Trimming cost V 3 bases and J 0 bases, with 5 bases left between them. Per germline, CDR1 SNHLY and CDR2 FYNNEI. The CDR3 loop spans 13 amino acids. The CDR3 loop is CASSDIANYGYTF. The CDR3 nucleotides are TGTGCCAGCAGTGACATAGCTAACTATGGCTACACCTTC. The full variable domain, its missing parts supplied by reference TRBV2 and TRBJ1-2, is EPEVTQTPSHQVTQMGQEVILRCVPISNHLYFYWYRQILGQKVEFLVSFYNNEISEKSEIFDDQFSVERPDGSNFTLKIRSTKLEDSAMYFCASSDIANYGYTFGSGTRLTVV.

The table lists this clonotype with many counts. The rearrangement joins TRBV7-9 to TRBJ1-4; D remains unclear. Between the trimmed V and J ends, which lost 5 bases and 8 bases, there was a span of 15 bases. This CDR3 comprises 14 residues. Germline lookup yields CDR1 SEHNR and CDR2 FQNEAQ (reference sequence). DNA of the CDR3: TGTGCCAGCAGCGCCGAGGGCTGGAGGGAAAAACTGTTTTTT. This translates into CASSAEGWREKLFF. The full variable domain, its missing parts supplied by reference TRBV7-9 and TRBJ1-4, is DTGVSQNPRHKITKRGQNVTFRCDPISEHNRLYWYRQTLGQGPEFLTYFQNEAQLEKSRLLSDRFSAERPKGSFSTLEIQRTEQGDSAMYLCASSAEGWREKLFFGSGTQLSVL.

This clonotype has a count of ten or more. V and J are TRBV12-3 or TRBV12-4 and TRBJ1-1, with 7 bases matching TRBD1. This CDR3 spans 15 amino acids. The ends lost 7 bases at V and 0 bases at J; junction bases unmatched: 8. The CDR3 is CASIPGQNLNTEAFF. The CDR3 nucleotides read TGTGCCAGCATACCGGGACAGAATTTGAACACTGAAGCTTTCTTT.

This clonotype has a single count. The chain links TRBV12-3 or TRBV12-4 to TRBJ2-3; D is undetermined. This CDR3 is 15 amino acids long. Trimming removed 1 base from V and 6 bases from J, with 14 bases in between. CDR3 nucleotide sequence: TGTGCCAGCAGTTTAGTATTAGGGTCGCGGGATACGCAGTATTTT. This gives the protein CASSLVLGSRDTQYF.

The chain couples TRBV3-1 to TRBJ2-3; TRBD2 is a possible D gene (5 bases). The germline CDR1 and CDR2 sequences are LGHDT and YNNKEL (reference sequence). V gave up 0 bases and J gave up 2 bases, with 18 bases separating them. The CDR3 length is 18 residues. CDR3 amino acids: CASSQDIEKGLLTDTQYF. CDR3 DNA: TGTGCCAGCAGCCAAGATATCGAGAAAGGACTCCTCACAGATACGCAGTATTTT.

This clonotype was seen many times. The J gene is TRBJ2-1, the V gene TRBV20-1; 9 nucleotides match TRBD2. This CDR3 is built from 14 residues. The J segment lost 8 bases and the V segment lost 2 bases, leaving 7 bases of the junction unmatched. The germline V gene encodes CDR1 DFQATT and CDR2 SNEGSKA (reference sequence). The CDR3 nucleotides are TGCAGTGCTAGACTAGCGGGGCTTTTCGATGAGCAGTTCTTC. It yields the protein CSARLAGLFDEQFF.